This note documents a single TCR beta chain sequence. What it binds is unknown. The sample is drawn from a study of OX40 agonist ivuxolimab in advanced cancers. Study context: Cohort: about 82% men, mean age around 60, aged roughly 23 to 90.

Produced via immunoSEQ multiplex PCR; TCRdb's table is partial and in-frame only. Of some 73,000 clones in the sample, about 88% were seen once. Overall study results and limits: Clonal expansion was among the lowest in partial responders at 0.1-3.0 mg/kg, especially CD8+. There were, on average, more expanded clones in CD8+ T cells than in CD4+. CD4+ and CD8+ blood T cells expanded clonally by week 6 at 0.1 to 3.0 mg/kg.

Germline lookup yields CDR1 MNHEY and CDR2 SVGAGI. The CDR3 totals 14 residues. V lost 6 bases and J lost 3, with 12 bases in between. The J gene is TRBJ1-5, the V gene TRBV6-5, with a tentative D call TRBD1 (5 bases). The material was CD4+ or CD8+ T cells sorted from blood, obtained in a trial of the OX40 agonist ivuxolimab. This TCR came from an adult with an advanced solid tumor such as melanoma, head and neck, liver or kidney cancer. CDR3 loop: CASRSRDPNQPQHF. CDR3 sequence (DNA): TGTGCCAGCAGGTCCCGGGACCCCAATCAGCCCCAGCATTTT.